Presented here are 7 T cell receptor beta chains from one specimen sequenced in a study of OX40 agonist ivuxolimab in advanced cancers. The protocol was immunoSEQ multiplex PCR, while the TCRdb copy is restricted to in-frame clones and leaves out a portion. The sample has about 21,000 clones, roughly 83% seen once. The material sequenced was CD4+ or CD8+ T cells sorted from blood, taken in a trial of the OX40 agonist ivuxolimab. The source of these receptors is an adult with an advanced solid tumor such as melanoma, head and neck, liver or kidney cancer.

The chain carries TRBV7-9 and TRBJ1-1; D remains ambiguous. Looked up from germline, CDR1 is SEHNR and CDR2 is FQNEAQ (reference sequence). Trimming took off 7 bases at V and 5 bases at J, with 2 bases between the two ends. CDR3 length: 9 residues. Here the CDR3 reads CASTTEAFF. The CDR3 nucleotides are TGTGCCAGCACGACTGAAGCTTTCTTT.

This clone has just one count. The J gene is TRBJ1-1, the V gene TRBV11-2, with 8 positions matching TRBD1. The V gene end was trimmed by 5 bases and the J gene end by 0 bases; junction bases not matched to a gene: 2. Germline V gene data show CDR1 as SGHAT and CDR2 as FQNNGV. CDR3 length equals 14 residues. The chain's CDR3 is CASSRDRMNTEAFF. Here the CDR3 DNA reads TGTGCCAGCAGCCGGGACAGGATGAACACTGAAGCTTTCTTT.

The chain employs TRBV5-6 and TRBJ1-1; no clear D. The CDR3 runs to 14 residues. Germline V gives CDR1 SGHDT, CDR2 YYEEEE. V gave up 6 bases and J gave up 8 bases, with 20 bases separating them. The CDR3, as DNA: TGTGCCAGCACCCTTTCGGGCGCCGAAGGAGAAGCTTTCTTT. As protein: CASTLSGAEGEAFF.

As concerns this clone: One end of the junction fails to match germline, which may point to a read error. The rearrangement joins TRBV7-7 to TRBJ2-2; no clear D. The CDR3 has 15 residues. The V gene's germline CDR1 is SSHAT and CDR2 FNYEAQ (reference sequence). The CDR3 is CASSPVSLSPGELFF. CDR3 nucleotide sequence: TGTGCTAGCAGCCCAGTTTCGCTATCGCCCGGGGAGCTGTTTTTT.

V usage is TRBV11-2 and J usage is TRBJ2-7; D is unclear. Germline values: CDR1 SGHAT, CDR2 FQNNGV. The V end lost 5 bases, the J end lost 3 bases, and 11 bases lay between the germline ends. The CDR3 sequence is 13 residues long. CDR3 nucleotides: TGTGCCAGCAGCCCTGGGTCTTACTACGAGCAGTACTTC. It is translated as CASSPGSYYEQYF.

This rearrangement joins TRBV11-1 to TRBJ2-7, with D possibly being TRBD2 (6 bases). Trimming removed 3 bases from V and 5 bases from J, with 14 bases in between. The germline V gene has CDR1 SGHAT and CDR2 FQDESV (reference sequence). The CDR3 consists of 14 residues. The CDR3 sequence is CASSFSPGVNEQYF. The CDR3 coding sequence is TGTGCCAGCAGCTTTAGTCCGGGAGTAAACGAGCAGTACTTC.

With regard to this clone: In the same sample, other DNA sequences code for this CDR3. The gene calls are TRBV6-1 and TRBJ1-1; D may be TRBD1 (6 bases). The CDR3 is 15 amino acids. The V gene's germline CDR1 is MNHNS and CDR2 SASEGT. V was pared by 4 bases and J by 2 bases, with 14 bases between. CDR3 nucleotides: TGTGCCAGCAGTGGGCGGACAGATCGAAACACTGAAGCTTTCTTT. The encoded protein is CASSGRTDRNTEAFF.